This T cell receptor beta chain was sequenced in a study of T-cell memory formation after mild COVID-19 (dated by TCRdb to the early 2020s). Notes on the research overall: TCR sequence clusters from the two donors were largely donor specific. In a couple of donors, T-cell clones that expanded and contracted after mild COVID-19 were tracked by sequencing TCRalpha and TCRbeta repertoires over time. The cohort was made up of two young adult volunteers, one female and one male, who were previously healthy.

Findings and caveats that apply to the study as a whole: Contracting CD4+ clones were located mainly in the CM and EM memory subsets, whereas CD8+ clones were found to be enriched in EMRA. Some responding clones were detected in pre-infection memory, which suggested that pre-existing cross-reactive memory T cells had joined the SARS-CoV-2 response. Clones contracting from day 15 to 85 had balanced CD4/CD8 phenotypes, while a second wave expanding from day 15 to 37 was biased towards CD4+. The second-wave clones that peaked on day 37 were not confirmed to be SARS-CoV-2 specific. Only a couple of mild cases were covered in the study, and larger cohorts including severe cases with pre-infection samples were considered necessary.

Details on this clonotype: This clone's antigen is unknown. Base qualities are missing; no much larger clone stands one base away.

Sequenced using an Illumina NovaSeq 6000. Using 5'RACE with constant-segment primers, TCRalpha and TCRbeta cDNA libraries were constructed, with sample barcodes and unique molecular identifiers added in the process. RNA was extracted from every sample with Trizol reagent. Amplification of the libraries took two PCR steps, and the second step added a second sample barcode plus Illumina TruSeq adapters. Libraries were sequenced on an Illumina NovaSeq with 2 x 150 bp paired-end reads. The authors' pipeline ran thus. Reads were demultiplexed and collapsed into UMI-guided consensus sequences with migec v1.2.7. With mixcr v2.1.11, UMI consensuses were aligned to TRA and TRB V and J templates and assembled into clonotypes. A clonotype was counted as expanded or contracted only when both edgeR and NoisET called the clonotype significant, with the noise models trained on biological replicates. For edgeR calls, the cutoffs were a false discovery rate-adjusted p below 0.01 and a log2 fold-change threshold of 1. PCA with hierarchical clustering of max-normalized trajectories of the 1000 most abundant clonotypes was used as exploratory dynamics analysis. Each responding clone was given a CD4 or CD8 phenotype based on the CD4+ and CD8+ repertoires, which had been sequenced separately. TCRdb reanalyzed the raw reads on its own, using fastp at Q25 for trimming and MiXCR for clone calling, and kept in-frame beta chains. One record per CDR3 amino acid sequence lists the most common genes and DNA. The authors' filters were not applied to this entry. Present in this sample are some 290,000 distinct CDR3 sequences, around 15% of which were seen just once. About a fifth of the sample lies in the top ten.

Ficoll-Paque density gradient centrifugation was used to isolate PBMCs. In the germline V gene (reference sequence), CDR1 corresponds to SEHNR and CDR2 to FQNEAQ. From its cysteine to its phenylalanine, the CDR3 spans 17 amino acids. The retained sequence is limited to the CDR3, 51 bases, with the frame set at the first base. V was cut back by 5 bases and J by 3 bases, leaving a gap of 22 bases between them. The sample taken for sequencing was PBMCs or a T cell subset sorted from them (not recorded which). The V gene is TRBV7-9 and the J gene is TRBJ1-1; a tentative D call is TRBD1 (5 bases match). The clonotype was recovered from a man aged 18-30 years who had mild COVID-19 (a few samples of this study predate the infection). The sample titles of this study are shuffled in the database, so cell type and time point are left out; the donor was told from shared clones. The DNA is TGTGCCAGCAGCCCCCCCGTCTCGGGCCCCAGGGACACTGAAGCTTTCTTT. Its translation reads: CASSPPVSGPRDTEAFF.